This T cell receptor (beta chain) was found in a study of T cells expressing NK-cell markers. The CDR3 totals 15 residues. Looked up from germline, CDR1 is LGHDT and CDR2 is YNNKEL (reference sequence). cDNA encoding TCR beta was synthesized via 5'RACE template switching incorporating UMIs. Using the 5' RACE reads, TCRdb records one entry per CDR3 protein without DNA. Listed are some 120,000 distinct CDR3 sequences; approximately 18% falls within the top ten. Sequencing was carried out using blood T cells: a sorted CD56 or NKG2C T cell subset, CD4+ or CD8+ T cells, or bulk PBMC T cells (not recorded which). This receptor was taken from a woman aged 18 to 75 in good health. V is TRBV3-1 and J is TRBJ2-5. The CDR3 sequence is CASSQGELFQETQYF.